One and the same sample provided the 23 T cell receptor beta chains below, sequenced in a study of low-dose radiotherapy and immunotherapy resistance in tumors. Both TCRalpha and TCRbeta chains were reverse transcribed with V-gene-specific primers. TCR amplification involved about 18 PCR cycles with a constant-region primer and V-primer adapter. TCRdb used MiXCR to reprocess the reads, holding one entry per CDR3 protein. The data hold tens of thousands of distinct CDR3 sequences, with around 27% observed a single time. Documented time point: before trial treatment. The sequences come from PBMCs, collected before treatment. These receptors all come from a male donor with rectosigmoid adenocarcinoma.

Remarks on this clonotype: This is likely an artifact of a read error, given a far larger clone one base away. The rearrangement joins TRBV5-8 to TRBJ1-5; weak D call: TRBD1 (6 bases). CDR3 length equals 14 residues. From germline, CDR1 is SGHTS and CDR2 YDEGEE. The CDR3: CVSSLRQGNQPQHF. As DNA, the CDR3 is TGTGTCAGCAGCTTACGACAGGGCAATCAGCCCCAGCATTTT.

This clonotype was seen at least ten times. The J gene is TRBJ2-1, the V gene TRBV6-2 or TRBV6-3, with 13 bases identical to TRBD2. With 7 bases clipped from V and 6 bases from J, the junction kept 12 bases outside the gene matches. This CDR3 is built from 17 residues. Germline V gene lookup returns CDR1 MNHEY and CDR2 SVGEGT. The CDR3 nucleotides are TGTGCCAGCACCTCAGGACTAGCGGGAGTCAGGTTCAATGAGCAGTTCTTC. Amino acids: CASTSGLAGVRFNEQFF.

In this sample, this clonotype turned up many times. The chain combines TRBV6-6 with TRBJ2-3; D is unresolved. Trimming stripped 4 bases from V and 1 base from J, with 9 bases between. Germline loops: CDR1 MNHNY, CDR2 SVGAGI (reference sequence). The CDR3 has 14 amino acids. In DNA form, the CDR3 reads TGTGCCAGCAGTTTACGGGCCGGCACAGATACGCAGTATTTT. Protein product: CASSLRAGTDTQYF.

Points on this clonotype: A read error is the likely source, as a far larger clone sits one nucleotide away. V is TRBV5-4 and J is TRBJ2-7; no definite D call. The germline V gene has CDR1 SGHNT and CDR2 YYREEE (reference sequence). CDR3 length: 14 amino acids. V lost 4 bases and J 7 bases, leaving 18 bases between the germline ends. CDR3 DNA: TGTGCCAGCAGCGAGGCCCCAGGATACAATGAGCAGTACTTC. This translates into CASSEAPGYNEQYF.

In its sample, this clonotype was seen many times. The V and J genes are TRBV2 and TRBJ1-2; 7 nucleotides match TRBD1. The trim removed 3 bases at V and 5 bases at J, leaving 3 bases unmatched. Per germline, CDR1 SNHLY and CDR2 FYNNEI. CDR3 size: 13 residues. As DNA, the CDR3 is TGTGCCAGCAGTGAGCAACAGGGGTATGGCTACACCTTC. It codes for CASSEQQGYGYTF.

This clonotype was counted ten times or more. V usage is TRBV19 and J usage is TRBJ2-3; tentative D call: TRBD2 (7 bases). Deletions cut 10 bases from V and 0 bases from J, with 17 bases between. CDR3 length: 15 residues. In germline, CDR1 is LNHDA, CDR2 SQIVND (reference sequence). The CDR3 protein is CATLRGGGSTDTQYF. CDR3 bases: TGTGCCACCCTTAGGGGGGGGGGCAGCACAGATACGCAGTATTTT.

The chain combines TRBV2 with TRBJ2-7; 7 bases are shared with TRBD2. CDR3 length: 14 residues. The V segment lost 7 bases and the J segment 3 bases; nucleotides outside the gene matches: 9. Germline V gene lookup returns CDR1 SNHLY and CDR2 FYNNEI. The CDR3 DNA reads TGTGCCAGCACCCCGCAGGGAGGGCTCTACGAGCAGTACTTC. It translates to CASTPQGGLYEQYF.

This clonotype was counted ten times or more. The gene calls are TRBV2 and TRBJ2-7, with TRBD2 as a possible D gene (5 bases). Looked up from germline, CDR1 is SNHLY and CDR2 is FYNNEI. The CDR3 sequence is 17 residues long. The ends were cut back, 3 bases at V and 5 bases at J, with 23 bases in the middle. In nucleotides, the CDR3 is TGTGCCAGCAGTGATGAGGGCCTAGGAACCTATACCCACGAGCAGTACTTC. It yields the protein CASSDEGLGTYTHEQYF. Variable domain in full (rest from reference TRBV2 and TRBJ2-7): EPEVTQTPSHQVTQMGQEVILRCVPISNHLYFYWYRQILGQKVEFLVSFYNNEISEKSEIFDDQFSVERPDGSNFTLKIRSTKLEDSAMYFCASSDEGLGTYTHEQYFGPGTRLTVT.

This clonotype has at least ten counts. The CDR3 nucleotides are TGCGCCAGCAAAGTCAGAGACACCGGGGAGCTGTTTTTT. This codes for CASKVRDTGELFF. The chain carries TRBV5-1 and TRBJ2-2; no clear D gene. Germline V gene lookup returns CDR1 SGHRS and CDR2 YFSETQ. The CDR3 is 13 amino acids. The V gene lost 6 bases and the J gene lost 3 bases, with 9 bases spanning the gap.

The table lists this clonotype with many counts. This chain connects TRBV7-6 to TRBJ2-6; D perhaps matches TRBD2 (7 bases). Germline V gene data show CDR1 as SGHVS and CDR2 as FNYEAQ. Trimming took 2 bases from V and 8 from J, leaving 16 bases between them. The CDR3 sequence is 16 residues long. The CDR3 spells CASSLIGGVITNVLTF. The CDR3 nucleotides are TGTGCCAGCAGCTTAATAGGGGGGGTCATCACCAACGTCCTGACTTTC.

The count of this clonotype is one. This probably arose from a read error, given a far larger clone one base away. CDR3 nucleotides: TGTGCCAGCAGACCCCCGGACAGGCGAATCTTCTTC. Translation gives CASRPPDRRIFF. The chain recombines TRBV6-6 with TRBJ2-1; 7 nucleotides match TRBD1. V shed 6 bases and J 16 bases; nucleotides not matched to a gene: 12. Germline V lookup: CDR1 MNHNY, CDR2 SVGAGI (reference sequence). The CDR3 loop spans 12 amino acids.

This clonotype was seen repeatedly, ten times or more. The gene calls are TRBV2 and TRBJ1-6; 9 bases align to TRBD1. Germline values: CDR1 SNHLY, CDR2 FYNNEI. J gave up 7 bases and V 6 bases, and 4 bases lay outside the gene matches. This CDR3 has 14 amino acids. The CDR3 loop reads CASRGTGLNSPLHF. The CDR3 coding sequence is TGTGCCAGCAGGGGGACAGGGCTGAATTCACCCCTCCACTTT. The variable domain in full, completed from reference TRBV2 and TRBJ1-6, reads EPEVTQTPSHQVTQMGQEVILRCVPISNHLYFYWYRQILGQKVEFLVSFYNNEISEKSEIFDDQFSVERPDGSNFTLKIRSTKLEDSAMYFCASRGTGLNSPLHFGNGTRLTVT.

This clonotype appeared once. The rearrangement uses TRBV12-3 or TRBV12-4 and TRBJ2-7; 13 bases fit TRBD2. The CDR3 is made up of 14 amino acids. V lost 8 bases, J lost 6 bases, and 7 bases stayed unmatched. CDR3 nucleotides: TGTGCCAGCGGGACTAGCGGGGCCCCCTCCGAGCAGTACTTC. Translated, it gives CASGTSGAPSEQYF.

The rearrangement joins TRBV19 to TRBJ2-7; 9 positions agree with TRBD2. The trim removed 5 bases at V and 3 bases at J, leaving 14 bases unmatched. Germline-derived CDR1 and CDR2 are LNHDA and SQIVND (reference sequence). This CDR3 region has 17 residues. This CDR3 is CASSPRGSSGSFYEQYF. DNA of the CDR3: TGTGCCAGTAGTCCCCGGGGTAGTAGCGGGAGCTTCTACGAGCAGTACTTC. Full variable domain (remainder filled in from reference TRBV19 and TRBJ2-7): DGGITQSPKYLFRKEGQNVTLSCEQNLNHDAMYWYRQDPGQGLRLIYYSQIVNDFQKGDIAEGYSVSREKKESFPLTVTSAQKNPTAFYLCASSPRGSSGSFYEQYFGPGTRLTVT.

This clonotype was recorded at least ten times. One junction end does not reproduce the germline sequence, and a read error may be involved. This chain connects TRBV6-2 or TRBV6-3 to TRBJ1-5, with 10 bases matching TRBD1. The CDR3 is 14 residues long. Per the germline V gene, CDR1 is MNHEY and CDR2 is SVGEGT. This CDR3 is CATKTGGGNQPQHF. The CDR3 bases are TGTGCCACCAAGACAGGGGGCGGCAACCAGCCCCAGCATTTT.

This clonotype was found a few times. V is TRBV19 and J is TRBJ2-3, with D perhaps matching TRBD1 (6 bases). From germline, CDR1 is LNHDA and CDR2 SQIVND (reference sequence). The V end was cut by 8 bases, the J end by 0 bases, with 12 bases between. The CDR3 consists of 14 residues. The CDR3 spells CASSWGRSTDTQYF. The CDR3 DNA sequence: TGTGCCAGTTCTTGGGGGCGCAGCACAGATACGCAGTATTTT.

The CDR3 DNA reads as TGTGCCTGGAGATCGACCGGGGAGCTGTTTTTT. It encodes CAWRSTGELFF. The V and J genes are TRBV30 and TRBJ2-2, with D unclear. With 3 bases removed from V and 5 bases from J, the gap between germline ends came to 4 bases. This CDR3 spans 11 amino acids. Germline CDR1 GTSNPN, CDR2 SVGIG (reference sequence).

This clonotype was seen ten or more times. V is TRBV28 and J is TRBJ2-7, with TRBD1 identical over 7 bases. The CDR3 has 13 amino acids. V was clipped by 4 bases and J by 6 bases; unmatched bases: 6. Per germline, CDR1 MDHEN and CDR2 SYDVKM. CDR3 bases: TGTGCCAGCAGTTGGAGACAGGGAACCGAGCAGTACTTC. This sequence encodes CASSWRQGTEQYF.

The chain combines TRBV6-5 with TRBJ2-2; D is perhaps TRBD1 or TRBD2 (6 bases each). CDR3 size: 14 residues. V lost 2 bases to trimming and J lost 4 bases, with 8 bases between them. In germline, CDR1 is MNHEY, CDR2 SVGAGI. The CDR3 DNA follows: TGTGCCAGCAGTTACGGGGGGCGCACCGGGGAGCTGTTTTTT. As protein: CASSYGGRTGELFF.

This clonotype was recorded once. It differs at one base from a far larger clone, so likely a read error. The chain carries TRBV4-3 and TRBJ2-4, with TRBD2 identical over 8 bases. The CDR3 spans 16 residues. V shed 2 bases and J 13 bases; nucleotides not matched to a gene: 16. Germline V lookup: CDR1 LGHNA, CDR2 YSLEER. The CDR3 protein is CASSQFLAGTYNEQYF. CDR3 nucleotides: TGCGCCAGCAGCCAATTCCTAGCGGGTACCTACAATGAGCAGTACTTC.

This clonotype showed up many times. The J gene is TRBJ2-5, the V gene TRBV14; tentative D call: TRBD1 (5 bases). Trimming took 4 bases from V and 1 from J, leaving 7 bases between them. The length of the CDR3 is 13 residues. Germline V gives CDR1 SGHDN, CDR2 FVKESK. The CDR3 here is CASSRDSQETQYF. As DNA, the CDR3 is TGTGCCAGCAGCCGCGACAGCCAAGAGACCCAGTACTTC.

This rearrangement joins TRBV3-1 to TRBJ2-5; 11 bases are a match to TRBD2. The CDR3 totals 17 residues. Germline lookup yields CDR1 LGHDT and CDR2 YNNKEL (reference sequence). V was pared by 4 bases and J by 0 bases, with 7 bases of the junction left unmatched. The CDR3 DNA is TGTGCCAGCAGCCGAGGACTAGCGGGTGGATACCAAGAGACCCAGTACTTC. Translated: CASSRGLAGGYQETQYF.

There are many counts of this clonotype. This chain joins TRBV28 and TRBJ2-7; D is ambiguous. The germline V and J ends were trimmed by 3 bases and 7 bases, with 16 bases remaining between them. The CDR3 consists of 14 residues. CDR1 MDHEN and CDR2 SYDVKM come from the germline V gene. CDR3 region: CASSLDRATREQYF. The CDR3 DNA is TGTGCCAGCAGTTTGGATAGAGCGACGAGGGAGCAGTACTTC.